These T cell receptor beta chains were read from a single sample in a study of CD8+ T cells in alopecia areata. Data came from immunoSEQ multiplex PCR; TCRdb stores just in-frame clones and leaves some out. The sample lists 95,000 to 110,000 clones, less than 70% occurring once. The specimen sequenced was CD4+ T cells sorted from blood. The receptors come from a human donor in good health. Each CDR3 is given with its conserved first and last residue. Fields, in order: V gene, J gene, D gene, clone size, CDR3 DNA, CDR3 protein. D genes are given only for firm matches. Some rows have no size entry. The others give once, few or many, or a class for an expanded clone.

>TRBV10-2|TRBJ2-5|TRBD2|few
TGCGCCAGCAGTGATTGGGGGACTAGAGAGGAGACCCAGTACTTC
CASSDWGTREETQYF
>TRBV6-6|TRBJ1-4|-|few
TGTGCCAGCCTCGGGGGGCGCAATGAAAAACTGTTTTTT
CASLGGRNEKLFF
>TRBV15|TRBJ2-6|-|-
TGTGCCACCAGCAGTGGAGGGACTGGGGCCAACGTCCTGACTTTC
CATSSGGTGANVLTF
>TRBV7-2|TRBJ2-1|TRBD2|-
TGTGCCAGCAAGAACCTCGGGACTAGTGCTGTTGATGAGCAGTTCTTC
CASKNLGTSAVDEQFF
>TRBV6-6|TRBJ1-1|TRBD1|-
TGTGCCAGCAGGATGACAGGGATGAACACTGAAGCTTTCTTT
CASRMTGMNTEAFF
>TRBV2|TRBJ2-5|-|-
TGTGCCAGCAGGGAACAGGGCGTTAGGGGAGAGACCCAGTACTTC
CASREQGVRGETQYF
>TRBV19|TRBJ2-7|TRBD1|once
TGTGCCAGTAGTATAGACCCCGGGACAGGGGCCTACGAGCAGTACTTC
CASSIDPGTGAYEQYF
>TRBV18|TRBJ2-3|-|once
TGTGCCAGCTCACGCGGAGACACAGATACGCAGTATTTT
CASSRGDTDTQYF
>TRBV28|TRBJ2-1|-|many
TGTGCCAGCAGTTCCCTTCGAAGACAGGGCGGGGGAAAGAGCAATGAGCAGTTCTTC
CASSSLRRQGGGKSNEQFF
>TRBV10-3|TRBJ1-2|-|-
TGTGCCATCAAACCCGGGGGCGACGGCTATGGCTACACCTTC
CAIKPGGDGYGYTF
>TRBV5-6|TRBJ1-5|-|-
TGTGCCAGCTCCCGTCGGGGTCTTGTGACTCAGCCCCAGCATTTT
CASSRRGLVTQPQHF
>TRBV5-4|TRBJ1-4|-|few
TGTGCCAGCAGCCAACTGGGAGGATCTAATGAAAAACTGTTTTTT
CASSQLGGSNEKLFF
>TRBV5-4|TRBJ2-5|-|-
TGTGCCAGCAGCCCGTGGGGTGACAGCCGGCCCCAGACCCAGTACTTC
CASSPWGDSRPQTQYF
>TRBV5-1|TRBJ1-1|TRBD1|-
TGCGCCAGCAGCTTAACAGGGGGCTGGAACACTGAAGCTTTCTTT
CASSLTGGWNTEAFF
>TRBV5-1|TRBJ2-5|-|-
TGCGCCAGCACCCAACTGGACAGTGTGGAGACCCAGTACTTC
CASTQLDSVETQYF
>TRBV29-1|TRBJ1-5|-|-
TGCAGCGTTCGGCAGGGTGATCAGCCCCAGCATTTT
CSVRQGDQPQHF
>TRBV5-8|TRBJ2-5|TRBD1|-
TGTGCCAGCAGCTTGGCAATTGGGACAGGATTCCAAGAGACCCAGTACTTC
CASSLAIGTGFQETQYF
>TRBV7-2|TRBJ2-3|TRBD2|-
TGTGCCAGCAGTGCGGGACTAATCTCTAGCACAGATACGCAGTATTTT
CASSAGLISSTDTQYF